The clone carrying this TCR beta chain was counted only a few times. What it binds is not known. Every participant gave one or more pre-ART and two or more post-ART PBMC samples. Survey level was the resolution at which the v3.0 immunoSEQ assay ran. Clones were read by immunoSEQ multiplex PCR, and TCRdb kept only the in-frame ones, dropping some. Among under 20,000 clones listed, roughly 70% were seen once. The data belong to a study of long-term antiretroviral therapy in people with HIV. General study results and limits: Despite increasing after ART, diversity remained lower than that of transplant donor controls. All time points showed a repertoire dominated by clones expanded before ART.

The CDR3 is made up of 12 amino acids. The V end lost 5 bases, the J end lost 1 base, and 6 bases lay between the germline ends. Germline loops: CDR1 SEHNR, CDR2 FQNEAQ (reference sequence). This TCR was recovered from a man between 18 and 29 years old with HIV. The source was unsorted PBMCs, collected 0.5 years before starting antiretroviral therapy. The chain joins TRBV7-9 to TRBJ2-7, with D hard to call. The CDR3 coding sequence is TGTGCCAGCAGCCCCGGGTCCTACGAGCAGTACTTC. It encodes CASSPGSYEQYF.